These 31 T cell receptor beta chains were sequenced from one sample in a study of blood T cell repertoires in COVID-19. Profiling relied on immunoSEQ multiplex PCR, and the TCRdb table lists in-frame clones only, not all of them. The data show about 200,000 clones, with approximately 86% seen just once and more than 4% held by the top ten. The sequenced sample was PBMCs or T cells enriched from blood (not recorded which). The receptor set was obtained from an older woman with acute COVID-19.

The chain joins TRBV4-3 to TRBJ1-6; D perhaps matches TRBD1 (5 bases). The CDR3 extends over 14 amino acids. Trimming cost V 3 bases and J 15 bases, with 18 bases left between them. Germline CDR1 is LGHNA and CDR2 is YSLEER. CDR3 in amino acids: CASSQGSREGILHF. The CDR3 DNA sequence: TGCGCCAGCAGCCAGGGAAGCAGGGAAGGGATCCTCCACTTT.

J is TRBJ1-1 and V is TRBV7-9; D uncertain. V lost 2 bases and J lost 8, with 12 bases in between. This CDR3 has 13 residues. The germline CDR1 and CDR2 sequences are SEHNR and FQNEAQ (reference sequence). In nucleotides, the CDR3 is TGTGCCAGCAGCTTATTTACGAGCGAAGAAGCTTTCTTT. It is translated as CASSLFTSEEAFF.

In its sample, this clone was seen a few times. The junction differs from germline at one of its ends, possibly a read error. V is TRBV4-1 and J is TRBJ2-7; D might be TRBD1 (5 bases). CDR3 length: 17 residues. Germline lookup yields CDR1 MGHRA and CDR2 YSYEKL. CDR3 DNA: TGCGCCAGCAGTCAAGGAGAGTACAGGTCCTCTACGTTCGAGCAGTACTTC. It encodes CASSQGEYRSSTFEQYF.

Here the CDR3 DNA reads TGTGCCAGCAGGAGACAGGGGGCCACTGAAGCTTTCTTT. It translates to CASRRQGATEAFF. The chain couples TRBV6-5 to TRBJ1-1; the match to TRBD1 covers 10 bases. The germline CDR1 and CDR2 sequences are MNHEY and SVGAGI. The V and J ends lost 6 bases and 4 bases, in that order; junction bases with no gene match: 2. CDR3 length: 13 amino acids.

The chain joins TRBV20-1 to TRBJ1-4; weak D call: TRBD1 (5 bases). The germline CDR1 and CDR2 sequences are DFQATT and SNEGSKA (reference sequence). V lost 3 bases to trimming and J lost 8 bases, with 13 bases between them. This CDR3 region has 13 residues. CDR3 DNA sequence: TGCAGTGCTAGTAATCAGGGAGGGGAAAAACTGTTTTTT. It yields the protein CSASNQGGEKLFF.

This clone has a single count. The CDR3 is CATSDLGDSNTGELFF. Here the CDR3 DNA reads TGTGCCACCAGTGATTTGGGGGACTCCAACACCGGGGAGCTGTTTTTT. The chain links TRBV24-1 to TRBJ2-2; perhaps TRBD2 as D (6 bases). The CDR3 runs 16 residues. Germline assignment: CDR1 KGHDR and CDR2 SFDVKD. The V end was cut by 0 bases, the J end by 2 bases, with 9 bases between.

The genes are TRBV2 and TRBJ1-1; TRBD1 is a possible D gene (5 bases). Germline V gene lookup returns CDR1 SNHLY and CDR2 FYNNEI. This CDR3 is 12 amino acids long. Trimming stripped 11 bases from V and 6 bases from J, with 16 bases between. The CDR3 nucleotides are TGTGCCGGAAAACGGGAGGGGTCTGAAGCTTTCTTT. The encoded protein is CAGKREGSEAFF.

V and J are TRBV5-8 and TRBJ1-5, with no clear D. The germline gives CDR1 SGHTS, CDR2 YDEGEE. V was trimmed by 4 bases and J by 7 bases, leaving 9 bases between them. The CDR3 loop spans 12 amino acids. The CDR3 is CASSQQPQPQHF. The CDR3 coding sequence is TGTGCCAGCAGCCAACAGCCCCAGCCCCAGCATTTT. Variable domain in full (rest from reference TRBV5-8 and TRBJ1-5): EAGVTQSPTHLIKTRGQQATLRCSPISGHTSVYWYQQALGLGLQFLLWYDEGEERNRGNFPPRFSGRQFPNYSSELNVNALELEDSALYLCASSQQPQPQHFGDGTRLSIL.

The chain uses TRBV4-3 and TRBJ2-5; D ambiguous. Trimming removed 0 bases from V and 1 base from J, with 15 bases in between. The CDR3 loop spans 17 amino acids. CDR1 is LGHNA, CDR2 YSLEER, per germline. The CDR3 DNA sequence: TGCGCCAGCAGCCAAGAGAATGTGGAGCGTACCCAAGAGACCCAGTACTTC. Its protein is CASSQENVERTQETQYF.

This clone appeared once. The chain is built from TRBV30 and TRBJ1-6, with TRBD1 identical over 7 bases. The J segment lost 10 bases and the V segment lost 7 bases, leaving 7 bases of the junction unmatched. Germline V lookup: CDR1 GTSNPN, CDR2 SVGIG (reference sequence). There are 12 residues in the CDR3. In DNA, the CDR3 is TGTGCCTTGTCATTAGGGGGCTCACCCCTCCACTTT. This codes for CALSLGGSPLHF. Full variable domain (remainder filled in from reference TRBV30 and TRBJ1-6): SQTIHQWPATLVQPVGSPLSLECTVEGTSNPNLYWYRQAAGRGLQLLFYSVGIGQISSEVPQNLSASRPQDRQFILSSKKLLLSDSGFYLCALSLGGSPLHFGNGTRLTVT.

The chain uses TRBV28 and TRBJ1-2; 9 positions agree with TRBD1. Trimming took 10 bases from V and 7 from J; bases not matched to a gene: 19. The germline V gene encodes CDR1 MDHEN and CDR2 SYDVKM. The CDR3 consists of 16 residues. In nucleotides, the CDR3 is TGTGCCACTGGCGGGGAAGGACAGGGGAGGGGCGTTGGCTACACCTTC. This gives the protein CATGGEGQGRGVGYTF.

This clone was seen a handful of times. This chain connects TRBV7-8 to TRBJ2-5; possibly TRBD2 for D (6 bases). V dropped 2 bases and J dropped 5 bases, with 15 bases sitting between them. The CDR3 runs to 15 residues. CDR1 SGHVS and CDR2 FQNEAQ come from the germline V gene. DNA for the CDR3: TGTGCCAGCAGCTTACGATTTGCGGGATGGGAGACCCAGTACTTC. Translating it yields CASSLRFAGWETQYF. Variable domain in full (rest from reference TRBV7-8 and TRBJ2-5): GAGVSQSPRYKVAKRGQDVALRCDPISGHVSLFWYQQALGQGPEFLTYFQNEAQLDKSGLPSDRFFAERPEGSVSTLKIQRTQQEDSAVYLCASSLRFAGWETQYFGPGTRLLVL.

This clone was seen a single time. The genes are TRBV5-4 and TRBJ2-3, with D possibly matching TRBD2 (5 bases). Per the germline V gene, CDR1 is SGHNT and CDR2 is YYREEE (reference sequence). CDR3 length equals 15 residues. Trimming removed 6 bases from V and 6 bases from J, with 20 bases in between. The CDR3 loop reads CASTLPLKREDTQYF. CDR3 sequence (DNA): TGTGCCAGCACCCTTCCTCTAAAGAGGGAGGATACGCAGTATTTT.

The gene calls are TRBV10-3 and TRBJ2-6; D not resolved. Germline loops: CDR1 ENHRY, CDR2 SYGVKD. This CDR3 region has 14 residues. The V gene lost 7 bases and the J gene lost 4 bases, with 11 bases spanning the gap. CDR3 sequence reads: CAIMSNPGANVLTF. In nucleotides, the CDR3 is TGTGCCATCATGTCTAACCCGGGGGCCAACGTCCTGACTTTC.

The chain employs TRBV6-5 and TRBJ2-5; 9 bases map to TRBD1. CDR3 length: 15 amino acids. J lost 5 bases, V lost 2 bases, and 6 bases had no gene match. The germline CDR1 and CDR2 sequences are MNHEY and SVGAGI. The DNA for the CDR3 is TGTGCCAGCAGTTACCTGGGACAGGGTGGGGAGACCCAGTACTTC. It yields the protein CASSYLGQGGETQYF.

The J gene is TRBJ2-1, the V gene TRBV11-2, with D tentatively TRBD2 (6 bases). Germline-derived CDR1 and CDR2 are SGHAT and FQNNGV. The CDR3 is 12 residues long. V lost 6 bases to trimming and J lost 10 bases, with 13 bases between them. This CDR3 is CASSPIREEQFF. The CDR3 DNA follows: TGTGCCAGCAGTCCAATACGGGAGGAGCAGTTCTTC.

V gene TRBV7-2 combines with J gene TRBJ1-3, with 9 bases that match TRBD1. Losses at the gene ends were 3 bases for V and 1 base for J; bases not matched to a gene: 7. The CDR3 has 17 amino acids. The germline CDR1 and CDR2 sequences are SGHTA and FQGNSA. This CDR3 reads CASSFDRGRNSGNTIYF. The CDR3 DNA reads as TGTGCCAGCAGCTTCGACAGGGGGAGGAATTCTGGAAACACCATATATTTT.

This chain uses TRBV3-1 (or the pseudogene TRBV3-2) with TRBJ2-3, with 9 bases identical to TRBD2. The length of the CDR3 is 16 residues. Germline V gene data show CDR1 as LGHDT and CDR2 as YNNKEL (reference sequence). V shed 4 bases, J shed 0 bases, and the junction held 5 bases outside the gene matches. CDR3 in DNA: TGTGCCAGCAGCCCCCTAGCGGGAACTAGCACAGATACGCAGTATTTT. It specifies CASSPLAGTSTDTQYF.

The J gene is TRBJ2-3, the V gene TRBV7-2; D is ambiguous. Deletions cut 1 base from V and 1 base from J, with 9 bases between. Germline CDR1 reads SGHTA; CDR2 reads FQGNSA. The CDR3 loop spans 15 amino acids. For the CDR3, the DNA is TGTGCCAGCAGCTTAGGCCACGGAGGCACAGATACGCAGTATTTT. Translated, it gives CASSLGHGGTDTQYF.

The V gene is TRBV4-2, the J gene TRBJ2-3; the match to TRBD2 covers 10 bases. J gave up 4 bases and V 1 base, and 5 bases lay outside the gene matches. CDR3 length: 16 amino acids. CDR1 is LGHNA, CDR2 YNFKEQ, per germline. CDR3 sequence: CASSQVPSGRADTQYF. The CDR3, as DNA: TGTGCCAGCAGCCAAGTTCCTAGCGGGAGAGCAGATACGCAGTATTTT.

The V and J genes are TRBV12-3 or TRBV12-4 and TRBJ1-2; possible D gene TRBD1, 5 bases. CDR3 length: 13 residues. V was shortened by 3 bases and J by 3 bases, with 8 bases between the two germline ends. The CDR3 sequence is CASSFGGDYGYTF. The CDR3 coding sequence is TGTGCCAGCAGTTTCGGGGGGGACTATGGCTACACCTTC.

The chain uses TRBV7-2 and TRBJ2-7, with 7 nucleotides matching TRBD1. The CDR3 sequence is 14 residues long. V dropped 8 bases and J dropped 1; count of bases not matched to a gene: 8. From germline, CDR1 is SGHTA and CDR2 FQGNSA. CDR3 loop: CASSSLDRSYEQYV. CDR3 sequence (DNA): TGTGCCAGCTCCTCTTTGGACAGGTCCTACGAGCAGTACGTC.

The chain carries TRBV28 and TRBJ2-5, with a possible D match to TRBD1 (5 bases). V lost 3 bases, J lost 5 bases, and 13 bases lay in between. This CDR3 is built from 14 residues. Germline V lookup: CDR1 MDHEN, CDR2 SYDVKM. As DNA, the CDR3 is TGTGCCAGCAGTTTGGCTGGGGCAGGGGAGACCCAGTACTTC. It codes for CASSLAGAGETQYF.

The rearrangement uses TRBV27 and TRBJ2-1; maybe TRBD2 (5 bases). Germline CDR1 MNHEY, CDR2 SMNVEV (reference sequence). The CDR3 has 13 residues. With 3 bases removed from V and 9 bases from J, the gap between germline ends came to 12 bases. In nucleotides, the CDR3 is TGTGCCAGCAGTTTCCCTCAGGCGGGTGAGCAGTTCTTC. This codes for CASSFPQAGEQFF.

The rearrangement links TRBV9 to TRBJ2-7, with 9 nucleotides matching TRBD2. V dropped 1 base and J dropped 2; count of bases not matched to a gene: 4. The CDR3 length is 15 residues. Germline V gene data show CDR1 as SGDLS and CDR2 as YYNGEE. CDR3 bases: TGTGCCAGCAGCGTAACTCCTAGCGGGACCTACGAGCAGTACTTC. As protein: CASSVTPSGTYEQYF.

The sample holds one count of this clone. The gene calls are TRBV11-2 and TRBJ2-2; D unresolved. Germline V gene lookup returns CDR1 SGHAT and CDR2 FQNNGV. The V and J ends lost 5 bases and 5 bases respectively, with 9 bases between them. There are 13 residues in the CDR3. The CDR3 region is CASSPQITGELFF. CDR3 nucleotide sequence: TGTGCCAGCAGCCCCCAGATTACCGGGGAGCTGTTTTTT.

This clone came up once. The chain's CDR3 is CATRPRAAGEAFF. The CDR3 DNA reads as TGTGCCACCCGGCCGCGGGCGGCTGGTGAAGCTTTCTTT. The rearrangement joins TRBV24-1 to TRBJ1-1; no firm D call. The CDR3 spans 13 residues. V dropped 9 bases and J dropped 7 bases, with 17 bases sitting between them. Germline V gene lookup returns CDR1 KGHDR and CDR2 SFDVKD.

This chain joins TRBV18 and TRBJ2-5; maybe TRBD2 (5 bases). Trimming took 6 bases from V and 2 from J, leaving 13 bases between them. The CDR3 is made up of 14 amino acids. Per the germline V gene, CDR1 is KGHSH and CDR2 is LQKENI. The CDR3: CASSPRDAQETQYF. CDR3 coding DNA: TGTGCCAGCTCTCCTCGGGATGCTCAAGAGACCCAGTACTTC.

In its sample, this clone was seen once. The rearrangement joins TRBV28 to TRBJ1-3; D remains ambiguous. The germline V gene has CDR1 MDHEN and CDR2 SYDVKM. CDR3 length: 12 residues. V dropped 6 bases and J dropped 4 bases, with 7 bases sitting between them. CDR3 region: CASRIQGNTIYF. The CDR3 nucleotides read TGTGCCAGCAGGATCCAGGGAAACACCATATATTTT.

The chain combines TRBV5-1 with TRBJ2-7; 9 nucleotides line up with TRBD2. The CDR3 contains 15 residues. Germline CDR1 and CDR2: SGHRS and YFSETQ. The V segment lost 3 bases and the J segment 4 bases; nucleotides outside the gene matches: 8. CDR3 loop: CASSSTGTSRYEQYF. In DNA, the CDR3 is TGCGCCAGCAGCTCGACCGGGACTAGCCGTTACGAGCAGTACTTC.

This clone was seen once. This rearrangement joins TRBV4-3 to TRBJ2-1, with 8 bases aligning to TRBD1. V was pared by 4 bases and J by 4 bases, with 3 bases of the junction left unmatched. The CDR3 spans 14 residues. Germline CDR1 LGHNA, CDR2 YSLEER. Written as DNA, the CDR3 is TGCGCCAGCAGCCCACAGGGGGTTTACAATGAGCAGTTCTTC. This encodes CASSPQGVYNEQFF.